The TCR beta chain under discussion was sequenced for a study of OX40 agonist ivuxolimab in advanced cancers. Assay used: immunoSEQ multiplex PCR; TCRdb lists only in-frame clones, some missing. This table holds some 77,000 clones, approximately 89% found once. This CDR3 contains 13 residues. Germline-derived CDR1 and CDR2 are SGHNT and YYREEE (reference sequence). Trimming left V 5 bases short and J 2 bases short, with 11 bases between. Source: CD4+ or CD8+ T cells sorted from blood, taken in a trial of the OX40 agonist ivuxolimab. This clonotype was obtained from an adult with an advanced solid tumor such as melanoma, head and neck, liver or kidney cancer. J is TRBJ2-7 and V is TRBV5-4; unclear D gene. In nucleotides, the CDR3 is TGTGCCAGCAGTTCCCGAGGAGCCTACGAGCAGTACTTC. The encoded protein is CASSSRGAYEQYF.